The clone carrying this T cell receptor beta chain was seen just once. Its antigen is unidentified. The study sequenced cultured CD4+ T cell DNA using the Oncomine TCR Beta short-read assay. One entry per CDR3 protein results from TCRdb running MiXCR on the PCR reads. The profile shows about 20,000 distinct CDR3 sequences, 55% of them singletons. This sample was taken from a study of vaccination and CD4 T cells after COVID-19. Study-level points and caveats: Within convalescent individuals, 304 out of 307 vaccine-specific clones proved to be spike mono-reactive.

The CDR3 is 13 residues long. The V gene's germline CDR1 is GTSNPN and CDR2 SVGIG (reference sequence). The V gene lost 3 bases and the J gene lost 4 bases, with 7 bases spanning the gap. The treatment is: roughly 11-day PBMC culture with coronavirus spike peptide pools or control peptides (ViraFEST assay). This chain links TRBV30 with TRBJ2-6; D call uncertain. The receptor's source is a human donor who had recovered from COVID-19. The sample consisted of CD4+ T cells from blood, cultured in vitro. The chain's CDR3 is CAWRVAGANVLTF. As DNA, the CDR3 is TGTGCCTGGAGAGTCGCCGGGGCCAACGTCCTGACTTTC.